The 2 T cell receptor beta chains reported below all come from one sample, sequenced in a study of T cell responses to AZD1222 COVID-19 vaccine. Assay used: immunoSEQ multiplex PCR; TCRdb lists only in-frame clones, some missing. The sample has more than 80,000 clones, approximately 90% seen once. The starting material was peripheral blood, obtained on day 0 of AZD1222 vaccination. The receptors originated from an adult in good health.

This sequence joins TRBV3-1 (or the pseudogene TRBV3-2) and TRBJ1-2, with D possibly being TRBD1 (6 bases). This CDR3 is built from 14 residues. The germline gives CDR1 LGHDT, CDR2 YNNKEL (reference sequence). V was cut by 7 bases and J by 3 bases, with 15 bases left in between. Written as DNA, the CDR3 is TGTGCCAGCACGGCAGGGGTGGAAGACTATGGCTACACCTTC. Its protein product is CASTAGVEDYGYTF.

The chain carries TRBV6-5 and TRBJ2-7; D might be TRBD2 (5 bases). The length of the CDR3 is 12 residues. Trimming removed 8 bases at V and 2 bases at J, with 10 bases between. Germline V gene data show CDR1 as MNHEY and CDR2 as SVGAGI. CDR3 bases: TGTGCCAGCTTTGGAGGCCCCTACGAGCAGTACTTC. Amino acids: CASFGGPYEQYF.